A single T cell receptor (beta chain) is shown here with its context. CDR3 length: 13 residues. From germline, CDR1 is SGHDT and CDR2 YYEEEE. V lost 4 bases and J lost 8, with 15 bases in between. The data belong to a study of blood T cell repertoires in COVID-19. Study as a whole: From the United States, Italy and Spain came samples of acute and convalescent COVID-19. T cells, B-cell-depleted T cells, or PBMCs provided the cDNA or gDNA that served as material.

Produced via immunoSEQ multiplex PCR; TCRdb's table is partial and in-frame only. The table has around 23,000 clones, roughly 84% seen once. Sequencing used peripheral blood. The receptor comes from a man in his fifties or sixties with active COVID-19. The chain couples TRBV5-6 to TRBJ1-2; TRBD1 might be the D (6 bases). Here the CDR3 DNA reads TGTGCCAGCAGCCCCCGGGGGGCTCACGGCTACACCTTC. Its translation is CASSPRGAHGYTF.